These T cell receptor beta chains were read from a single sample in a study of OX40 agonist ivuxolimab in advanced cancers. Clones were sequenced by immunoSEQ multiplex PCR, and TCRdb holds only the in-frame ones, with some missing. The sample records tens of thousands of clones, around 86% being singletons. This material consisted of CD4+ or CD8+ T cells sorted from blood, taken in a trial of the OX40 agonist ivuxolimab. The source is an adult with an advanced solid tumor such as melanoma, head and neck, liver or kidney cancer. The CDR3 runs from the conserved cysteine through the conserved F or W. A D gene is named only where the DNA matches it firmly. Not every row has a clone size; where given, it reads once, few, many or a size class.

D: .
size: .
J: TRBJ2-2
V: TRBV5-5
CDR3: CASSLEAGTTGELFF
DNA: TGTGCCAGCAGCTTGGAGGCAGGGACCACCGGGGAGCTGTTTTTT

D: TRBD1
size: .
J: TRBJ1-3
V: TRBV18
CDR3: CASSPRSGTAGNTIYF
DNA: TGTGCCAGCTCACCCCGTAGCGGGACAGCGGGAAACACCATATATTTT

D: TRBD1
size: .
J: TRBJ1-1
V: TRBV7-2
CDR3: CASSFGRGLTEAFF
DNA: TGTGCCAGCAGCTTCGGCAGGGGGCTTACTGAAGCTTTCTTT

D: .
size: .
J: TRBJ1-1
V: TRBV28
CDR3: CASSLNPLYTEAFF
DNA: TGTGCCAGCAGCTTAAACCCCCTGTACACTGAAGCTTTCTTT

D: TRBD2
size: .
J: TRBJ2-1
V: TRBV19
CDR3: CATSGAVGNEQFF
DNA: TGTGCCACTAGCGGGGCCGTTGGAAATGAGCAGTTCTTC

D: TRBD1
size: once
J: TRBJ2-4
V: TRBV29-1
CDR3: CSVGGQGNIQYF
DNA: TGCAGCGTTGGGGGACAGGGGAACATTCAGTACTTC

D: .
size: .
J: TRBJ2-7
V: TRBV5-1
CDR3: CASSFSGDEYEQYF
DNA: TGCGCCAGCAGCTTCTCGGGAGACGAATACGAGCAGTACTTC

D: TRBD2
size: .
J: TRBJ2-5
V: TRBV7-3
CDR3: CASSFAGEETQYF
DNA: TGTGCCAGCAGCTTCGCGGGAGAGGAGACCCAGTACTTC

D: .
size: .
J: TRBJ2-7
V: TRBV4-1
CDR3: CASSQAGTHGSYEQYF
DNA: TGCGCCAGCAGCCAGGCCGGGACCCATGGATCCTACGAGCAGTACTTC

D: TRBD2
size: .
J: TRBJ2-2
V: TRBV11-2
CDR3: CASSPLAVNTGELFF
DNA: TGTGCCAGCAGCCCCCTAGCGGTAAACACCGGGGAGCTGTTTTTT

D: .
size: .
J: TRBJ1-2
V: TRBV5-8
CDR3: CASSLTGQYGYTF
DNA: TGTGCCAGCAGCTTAACAGGGCAGTATGGCTACACCTTC

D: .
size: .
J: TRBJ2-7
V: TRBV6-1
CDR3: CASSEALGQGGEQYF
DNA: TGTGCCAGCAGTGAAGCCCTAGGGCAGGGCGGTGAGCAGTACTTC

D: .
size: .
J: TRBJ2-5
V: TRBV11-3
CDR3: CASSLGQETQYF
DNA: TGTGCCAGCAGCTTAGGCCAAGAGACCCAGTACTTC

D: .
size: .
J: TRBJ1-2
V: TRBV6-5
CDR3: CASSYSAGLSGYTF
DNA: TGTGCCAGCAGTTACTCTGCAGGGCTATCTGGCTACACCTTC

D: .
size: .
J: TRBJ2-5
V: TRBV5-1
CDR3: CASSYGSSGGETQYF
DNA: TGCGCCAGCAGCTACGGGTCTTCCGGAGGGGAGACCCAGTACTTC

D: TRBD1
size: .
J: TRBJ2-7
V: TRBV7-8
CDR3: CASSPDRGPYEQYF
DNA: TGTGCCAGCAGCCCGGACAGGGGGCCCTACGAGCAGTACTTC

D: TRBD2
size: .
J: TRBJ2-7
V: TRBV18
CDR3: CASSPGLAGIYEQYF
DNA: TGTGCCAGCTCACCCGGACTAGCGGGTATCTACGAGCAGTACTTC

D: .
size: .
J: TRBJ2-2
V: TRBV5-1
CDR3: CASSPSGTRGELFF
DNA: TGCGCCAGCAGCCCGAGTGGGACGCGCGGGGAGCTGTTTTTT

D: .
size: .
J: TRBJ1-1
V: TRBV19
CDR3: CASSTRTAEAFF
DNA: TGTGCCAGTAGTACCCGCACGGCTGAAGCTTTCTTT

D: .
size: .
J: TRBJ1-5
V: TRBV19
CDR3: CASSHPRQGYNQPQHF
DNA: TGTGCCAGTAGTCACCCCCGGCAGGGGTACAATCAGCCCCAGCATTTT

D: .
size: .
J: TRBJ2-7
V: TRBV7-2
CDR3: CASSLVGKPYEQYF
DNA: TGTGCCAGCAGCTTAGTAGGCAAGCCCTACGAGCAGTACTTC

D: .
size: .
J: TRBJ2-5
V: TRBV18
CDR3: CASSLGQETQYF
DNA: TGTGCCAGCTCACTTGGTCAAGAGACCCAGTACTTC